The rows below give T cell receptor beta chains drawn from one sample of a study of blood T cell repertoires in COVID-19. Clones were sequenced by immunoSEQ multiplex PCR, and TCRdb holds only the in-frame ones, with some missing. This table holds 150,000 to 250,000 clones, approximately 84% found once. Sequencing input: peripheral blood. All receptors derive from a human donor with acute or convalescent COVID-19. The donor label of this sample is uncertain. The CDR3 runs from the conserved cysteine through the conserved F or W. D genes are given only for firm matches. Only part of the rows carry a size: once, few, many, or a class if the clone is expanded.

D | size | J | V | DNA | CDR3
NA | NA | TRBJ2-5 | TRBV7-2 | TGTGCCAGCAGCTTAGCGAGGACTGAAAGAGAGACCCAGTACTTC | CASSLARTERETQYF
TRBD1 | NA | TRBJ1-5 | TRBV7-6 | TGTGCCAGCAGCCCCGAACTCGGACAGGGTAGGAGGCAGCCCCAGCATTTT | CASSPELGQGRRQPQHF
NA | NA | TRBJ1-5 | TRBV24-1 | TGTGCCACCAGTGGGGCAGGGGACAATCAGCCCCAGCATTTT | CATSGAGDNQPQHF
NA | NA | TRBJ2-7 | TRBV15 | TGTGCCACCAGCAGAGGCGGGTTGGAGGTCTACGAGCAGTACTTC | CATSRGGLEVYEQYF
TRBD2 | NA | TRBJ2-7 | TRBV9 | TGTGCCAGCAGCCCACGGGCTAGCGGGAGGGCCGGGAACTCCTACGAGCAGTACTTC | CASSPRASGRAGNSYEQYF
NA | NA | TRBJ2-7 | TRBV7-6 | TGTGCCAGCAGCCAGGTATCCGCTGGCGAGCAGTACTTC | CASSQVSAGEQYF
TRBD1 | NA | TRBJ2-1 | TRBV9 | TGTGCCAGCAGCGCCCACCTCGGGGCAGGGGGCATCGGTGAGCAGTTCTTC | CASSAHLGAGGIGEQFF
NA | NA | TRBJ1-1 | TRBV19 | TGTGCCAGTAGTATTGCGGGTTTTACCCTTGAAGCTTTCTTT | CASSIAGFTLEAFF
NA | NA | TRBJ1-2 | TRBV7-9 | TGTGCCAGCAGCAATCGGTTCGAGGTCGACTATGGCTACACCTTC | CASSNRFEVDYGYTF
NA | NA | TRBJ2-7 | TRBV27 | TGTGCCAGCAGTTTGACCGGAGGCCGCTACGAGCAGTACTTC | CASSLTGGRYEQYF
TRBD1 | NA | TRBJ1-5 | TRBV10-3 | TGTGCCATAGGGGGCAGGGTTGATCAGCCCCAGCATTTT | CAIGGRVDQPQHF
TRBD1 | NA | TRBJ2-7 | TRBV28 | TGTGCCAGCACCACTGCGACAGGGGGATTAAAGTACGAGCAGTACTTC | CASTTATGGLKYEQYF
TRBD2 | NA | TRBJ2-5 | TRBV3-1/TRBV3-2 | TGTGCCAGCAGCCGAAGCCCTTTACTAGCGGGAGGGCCAGGGAAAGAGACCCAGTACTTC | CASSRSPLLAGGPGKETQYF
TRBD2 | NA | TRBJ2-3 | TRBV7-9 | TGTGCCAGCAGCTCTGGGACTACCTACACAGATACGCAGTATTTT | CASSSGTTYTDTQYF
TRBD1 | once | TRBJ1-6 | TRBV28 | TGTGCCAGCACAAAGACAGGGAACTATAATTCACCCCTCCACTTT | CASTKTGNYNSPLHF
NA | NA | TRBJ1-1 | TRBV28 | TGTGCCAGCTCTACGACAGTGGATTACACTGAAGCTTTCTTT | CASSTTVDYTEAFF
NA | NA | TRBJ2-7 | TRBV6-1 | TGTGCCAGCAGTGAAGCGGGGAGGGGGACCGGCGAGCAGTACTTC | CASSEAGRGTGEQYF
NA | NA | TRBJ1-6 | TRBV27 | TGTGCCAGCAGTTTATGGGGGCCCGACCGAGTGAATTCACCCCTCCACTTT | CASSLWGPDRVNSPLHF
NA | NA | TRBJ1-3 | TRBV27 | TGTGCCAGCAGTTCGCAAGCCTCTGGAAACACCATATATTTT | CASSSQASGNTIYF
NA | NA | TRBJ1-1 | TRBV9 | TGTGCCAGCAGCGCGCGGGAGGGGAAGAACACTGAAGCTTTCTTT | CASSAREGKNTEAFF
NA | NA | TRBJ1-5 | TRBV27 | TGTGCCAGCAGTTTCGGTACTCAGCCCCAGCATTTT | CASSFGTQPQHF
NA | NA | TRBJ2-5 | TRBV29-1 | TGCAGCGTGGAGGAGACCAGGCGATTCCAAGAGACCCAGTACTTC | CSVEETRRFQETQYF
NA | NA | TRBJ2-3 | TRBV29-1 | TGCAGCGTTGACGCCGGACAGCCTGCTAGCACAGATACGCAGTATTTT | CSVDAGQPASTDTQYF
NA | NA | TRBJ1-2 | TRBV11-1 | TGTGCCAGCAGCTCCGGACAGTATAACTATGGCTACACCTTC | CASSSGQYNYGYTF
NA | NA | TRBJ2-3 | TRBV30 | TGTGCCTGGAGTGTCTGGGCTCGCACAGATACGCAGTATTTT | CAWSVWARTDTQYF
NA | NA | TRBJ1-2 | TRBV30 | TGTGCCTGGAGTGTAAGCCTCCTGGGGACTAAGGACTGGAGGGGCTACACCTTC | CAWSVSLLGTKDWRGYTF
NA | NA | TRBJ1-1 | TRBV30 | TGTGCCTGGAGTGTACCGACAGCCACCATGAACACTGAAGCTTTCTTT | CAWSVPTATMNTEAFF
NA | NA | TRBJ1-1 | TRBV6-1 | TGTGCCAGCAGTGAAGCACTGCACACTGAAGCTTTCTTT | CASSEALHTEAFF
NA | NA | TRBJ1-5 | TRBV6-5 | TGTGCCAGCTCACCCAGATGGCAGGGCAATCAGCCCCAGCATTTT | CASSPRWQGNQPQHF
NA | NA | TRBJ2-1 | TRBV7-3 | TGTGCCAGCAGCTTAGGAGCGGCCTCCTACAATGAGCAGTTCTTC | CASSLGAASYNEQFF
TRBD1 | NA | TRBJ1-1 | TRBV19 | TGTGCCAGTAGGCACGCAGGGGGGACCACTGAAGCTTTCTTT | CASRHAGGTTEAFF
NA | NA | TRBJ1-2 | TRBV19 | TGTGCCAGTAGTTCACAGGGTCTGAGTGGCTACACCTTC | CASSSQGLSGYTF
NA | few | TRBJ2-7 | TRBV2 | TGTGCCAGCAGAGCTTCGGGACTTTCCTACGAGCAGTACTTC | CASRASGLSYEQYF
TRBD1 | NA | TRBJ1-5 | TRBV7-9 | TGTGCCAGCAGCTCGGGACAGGGGAGTCAGCCCCAGCATTTT | CASSSGQGSQPQHF
NA | NA | TRBJ1-4 | TRBV14 | TGTGCCAGCAGCCGAGCGAGTTTTAATGAAAAACTGTTTTTT | CASSRASFNEKLFF
NA | few | TRBJ2-6 | TRBV7-9 | TGTGCCAGCAGTGCGGACAGCTCTGGGGCCAACGTCCTGACTTTC | CASSADSSGANVLTF
TRBD2 | NA | TRBJ2-2 | TRBV19 | TGTGCCACCGGGGGGAACAATCCGAACACCGGGGAGCTGTTTTTT | CATGGNNPNTGELFF
NA | once | TRBJ2-1 | TRBV9 | TGTGCCAGCAGCCCCCGATTAGGGGATTTAGCCTACAATGAGCAGTTCTTC | CASSPRLGDLAYNEQFF
NA | NA | TRBJ2-7 | TRBV14 | TGTGCCAGCAGCCAATCTGGTTGGAGGGAACACTTC | CASSQSGWREHF
NA | NA | TRBJ2-3 | TRBV7-9 | TGTGCCAGCAGCTTTCGTGGCACAAATACGCAGTATTTT | CASSFRGTNTQYF
TRBD1 | NA | TRBJ1-2 | TRBV6-5 | TGTGCCAGCAGTTACGGGGACAGGGGGCTGTACGGCTACACCTTC | CASSYGDRGLYGYTF
TRBD1 | NA | TRBJ1-4 | TRBV24-1 | TGTGCCACCAGTGATCCCGGGACAGAGAATGAAAAACTGTTTTTT | CATSDPGTENEKLFF
TRBD1 | once | TRBJ1-3 | TRBV18 | TGTGCCAGCTCCCGGGACAGGGTGGCTGGAAACACCATATATTTT | CASSRDRVAGNTIYF
TRBD1 | NA | TRBJ2-7 | TRBV7-9 | TGTGCCAGCAGTAGGGGACAGGGGACGTCTCGGGACGAGCAGTACTTC | CASSRGQGTSRDEQYF
TRBD2 | NA | TRBJ2-1 | TRBV28 | TGTGCCAGCACCAGCGGGAGTTCCCGGAATGAGCAGTTCTTC | CASTSGSSRNEQFF
NA | NA | TRBJ2-7 | TRBV6-5 | TGTGCCAGCAGTCCAGGGACCTACGAGCAGTACTTC | CASSPGTYEQYF
NA | NA | TRBJ2-1 | TRBV6-5 | TGTGCCAGCAGCCGACGGGAGAGCTCCTACAATGAGCAGTTCTTC | CASSRRESSYNEQFF
TRBD1 | few | TRBJ1-4 | TRBV4-2 | TGTGCCAGCAGCCCCGGACAGGGTAATGAAAAACTGTTTTTT | CASSPGQGNEKLFF
TRBD1 | NA | TRBJ2-7 | TRBV27 | TGTGCCAGCAGTCCGAGGACAGGTCTCCCCTACGAGCAGTACTTC | CASSPRTGLPYEQYF
NA | once | TRBJ1-1 | TRBV3-1/TRBV3-2 | TGTGCCAGCAGGACCCAGGGAGGCACTGAAGCTTTCTTT | CASRTQGGTEAFF
TRBD2 | NA | TRBJ2-7 | TRBV6-6 | TGTGCCAGCAGGGCCGGGACTACTTCCTACGAGCAGTACTTC | CASRAGTTSYEQYF
NA | NA | TRBJ2-3 | TRBV5-4 | TGTGCCAGCAGCTTGACAGGGTCTAGCACAGATACGCAGTATTTT | CASSLTGSSTDTQYF
NA | once | TRBJ1-2 | TRBV5-1 | TGCGCCAGCAGCTTGGAGCGGGCTAGGGATGGCTACACCTTC | CASSLERARDGYTF